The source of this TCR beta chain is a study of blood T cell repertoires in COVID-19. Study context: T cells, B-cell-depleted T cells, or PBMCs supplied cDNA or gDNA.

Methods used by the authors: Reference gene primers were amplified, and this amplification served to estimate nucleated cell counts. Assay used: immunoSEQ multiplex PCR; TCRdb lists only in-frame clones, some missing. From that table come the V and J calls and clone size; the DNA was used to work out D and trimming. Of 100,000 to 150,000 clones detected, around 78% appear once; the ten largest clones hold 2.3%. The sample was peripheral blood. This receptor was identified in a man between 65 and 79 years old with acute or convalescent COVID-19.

In DNA form, the CDR3 reads TGTGCCAGCAGCAGCGGGGGCCGGAATGAGCAGTTCTTC. This codes for CASSSGGRNEQFF. This chain links TRBV5-4 with TRBJ2-1; 8 bases line up with TRBD2. Trimming cost V 4 bases and J 7 bases; bases outside gene matches: 4. Germline assignment: CDR1 SGHNT and CDR2 YYREEE (reference sequence). The CDR3 covers 13 residues.